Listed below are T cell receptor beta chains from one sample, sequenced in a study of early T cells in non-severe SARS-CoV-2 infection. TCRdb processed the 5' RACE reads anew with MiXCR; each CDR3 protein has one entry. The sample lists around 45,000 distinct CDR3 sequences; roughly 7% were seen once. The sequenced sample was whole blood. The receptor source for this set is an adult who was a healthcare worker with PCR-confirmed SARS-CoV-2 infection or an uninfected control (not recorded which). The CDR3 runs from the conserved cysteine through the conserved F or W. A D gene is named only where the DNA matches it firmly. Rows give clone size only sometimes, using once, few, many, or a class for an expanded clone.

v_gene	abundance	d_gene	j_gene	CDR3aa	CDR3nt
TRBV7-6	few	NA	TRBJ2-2	CASSPRGGELFF	TGTGCCAGCAGCCCGAGGGGCGGGGAGCTGTTTTTT
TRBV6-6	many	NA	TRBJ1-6	CASSRDNSPLHF	TGTGCCAGCAGCCGGGATAATTCACCCCTCCACTTT
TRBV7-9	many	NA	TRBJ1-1	CASSRTAEVFF	TGTGCCAGCAGTCGGACAGCTGAAGTTTTCTTT
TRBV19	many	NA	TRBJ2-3	CAIMEAEVGDTQYF	TGTGCCATAATGGAGGCAGAGGTGGGGGATACGCAGTATTTT
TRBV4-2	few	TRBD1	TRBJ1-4	CASSRRRSDRGVGVLFF	TGTGCCAGCAGCCGCAGAAGGAGTGACAGGGGGGTTGGGGTACTGTTTTTT
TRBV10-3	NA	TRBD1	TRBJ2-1	CAISSRDRGGNEQFF	TGTGCCATCTCCAGCCGGGACAGGGGCGGAAATGAGCAGTTCTTC
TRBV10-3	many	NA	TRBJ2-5	CAISPPGGETQYF	TGTGCCATCAGTCCCCCTGGGGGGGAGACCCAGTACTTC
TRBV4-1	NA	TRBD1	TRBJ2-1	CASSQVQGAYNEQFF	TGCGCCAGCAGCCAGGTACAGGGGGCCTACAATGAGCAGTTCTTC
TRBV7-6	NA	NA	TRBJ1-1	CASSLAGHSTNTEAFF	TGTGCCAGCAGCTTAGCGGGACACTCAACGAACACTGAAGCTTTCTTT
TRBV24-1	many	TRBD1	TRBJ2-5	CATRGQNQETQYF	TGTGCCACCAGGGGACAGAATCAAGAGACCCAGTACTTC
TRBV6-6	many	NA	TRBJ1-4	CASSRQTEGIGEKLFF	TGTGCCAGCAGTCGCCAGACGGAGGGGATAGGAGAAAAACTGTTTTTT
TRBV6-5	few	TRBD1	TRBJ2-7	CASRAHRGATYEQYF	TGTGCCAGCAGAGCCCACAGGGGCGCCACCTACGAGCAGTACTTC
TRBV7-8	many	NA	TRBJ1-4	CASSLGFEKLFF	TGTGCCAGCAGCTTAGGATTTGAAAAACTGTTTTTT
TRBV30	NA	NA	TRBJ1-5	CAWGKGRNQPQHF	TGTGCCTGGGGGAAGGGCCGTAATCAGCCCCAGCATTTT
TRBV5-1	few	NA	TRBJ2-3	CASSLEADTQYF	TGCGCCAGCAGCTTGGAGGCAGATACGCAGTATTTT
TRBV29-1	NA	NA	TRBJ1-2	CSVPSRRNYGYTF	TGCAGCGTTCCTTCTAGGCGGAACTATGGCTACACCTTC
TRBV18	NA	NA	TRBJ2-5	CASSQTTSETQYF	TGTGCCAGCTCGCAAACCACATCGGAGACCCAGTACTTC
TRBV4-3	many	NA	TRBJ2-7	CASSQDEGISYEQYF	TGCGCCAGCAGCCAAGATGAGGGGATCTCCTACGAGCAGTACTTC
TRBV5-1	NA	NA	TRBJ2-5	CASSSTLTPVKTQYF	TGCGCCAGCAGCTCCACCCTTACACCTGTCAAGACCCAGTACTTC
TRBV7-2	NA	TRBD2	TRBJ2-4	CASSISGGYINIQYF	TGTGCCAGCAGCATTAGCGGGGGGTACATTAACATTCAGTACTTC
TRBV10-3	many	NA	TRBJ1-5	CATGGDTSNQPQHF	TGTGCCACCGGGGGGGACACTAGCAATCAGCCCCAGCATTTT
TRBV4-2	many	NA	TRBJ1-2	CASSQVSNQVNGYTF	TGTGCCAGCAGCCAAGTTTCTAATCAAGTCAATGGCTACACCTTC
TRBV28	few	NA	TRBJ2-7	CASSLGTVREQYF	TGTGCCAGCAGTTTAGGTACAGTTCGCGAGCAGTACTTC
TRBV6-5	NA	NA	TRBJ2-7	CASSSPGLRNEQYF	TGTGCCAGCAGTTCCCCGGGACTCAGGAACGAGCAGTACTTC
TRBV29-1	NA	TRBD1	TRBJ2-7	CSVGGQGWYEQYF	TGCAGCGTTGGGGGACAGGGGTGGTACGAGCAGTACTTC
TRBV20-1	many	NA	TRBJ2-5	CSASRTTLYQETQYF	TGCAGTGCTAGTAGAACTACACTGTACCAAGAGACCCAGTACTTC
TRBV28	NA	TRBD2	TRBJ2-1	CASSLISGGKYNEQFF	TGTGCCAGCAGTTTAATTAGCGGGGGGAAATACAATGAGCAGTTCTTC
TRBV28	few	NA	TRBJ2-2	CASSEILKTGELFF	TGTGCCAGCAGTGAGATTTTAAAAACCGGGGAGCTGTTTTTT
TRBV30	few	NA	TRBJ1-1	CAWATFGRGQTEAFF	TGTGCCTGGGCAACCTTTGGCCGGGGGCAAACTGAAGCTTTCTTT
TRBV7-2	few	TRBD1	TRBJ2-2	CASSLTATGGGDTGELFF	TGTGCCAGCAGCTTAACCGCGACAGGGGGCGGTGACACCGGGGAGCTGTTTTTT
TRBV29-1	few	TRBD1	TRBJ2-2	CSVDRGLGTGELFF	TGCAGCGTTGACAGGGGGCTAGGCACCGGGGAGCTGTTTTTT
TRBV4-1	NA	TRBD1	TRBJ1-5	CASSQELGQGPQPQHF	TGCGCCAGCAGCCAAGAGCTGGGACAGGGACCTCAGCCCCAGCATTTT
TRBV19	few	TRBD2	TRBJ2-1	CASRDSSGGYNEQFF	TGTGCCAGTCGCGATTCTAGCGGGGGTTACAATGAGCAGTTCTTC
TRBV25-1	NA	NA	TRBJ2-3	CASSRQTYTDTQYF	TGTGCCAGCAGCAGGCAGACTTACACAGATACGCAGTATTTT
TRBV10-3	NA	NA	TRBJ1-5	CAIRPDSPSNQPQHF	TGTGCCATCAGGCCGGACAGCCCTAGCAATCAGCCCCAGCATTTT